This paragraph reports one T cell receptor (beta chain). No antigen is known for it. Here immunoSEQ multiplex PCR was the method, and the copy in TCRdb shows in-frame clones only, minus some. The data contain just over 35,000 clones, about 80% of them seen just once; the ten biggest clones take up more than 13%. The data originate from a study of a mutant IDH1 vaccine in newly diagnosed glioma. Whole-study context: Onset of vaccination occurred 4-6 weeks following radiotherapy alone, or with temozolomide cycles. Antecedent treatment encompassed radiotherapy, temozolomide, or their combination; the majority received both.

Time point specified: week 11, during vaccination. One vaccine dose held 300 ug of mutant IDH1 20-mer peptide and came with topical imiquimod. Astrocytomas that were new, WHO grade 3 or 4, IDH1-mutant and ATRX-lost were present in the donors. Trimming removed 2 bases from V and 4 bases from J; junction bases left unmatched: 2. The CDR3 covers 12 residues. The germline V gene has CDR1 GTSNPN and CDR2 SVGIG (reference sequence). Study-level results: Of all patients, around 94% showed vaccine-induced immune responses.

The gene calls are TRBV30 and TRBJ2-7, with 7 nucleotides matching TRBD1. This sequence originates from a woman between 25 and 40 years old with glioma. Some clones in this sample may be carry-over from other donors' samples. Sequencing used peripheral blood mononuclear cells (PBMCs), obtained from a glioma patient whose treatment included an IDH1 peptide vaccine. CDR3 region: CAWSQTGYEQYF. In DNA, the CDR3 is TGTGCCTGGAGTCAGACAGGGTACGAGCAGTACTTC.